The rows below give T cell receptor beta chains drawn from one sample of a study of spatial heterogeneity in lung cancer. TCRdb fed the 5' RACE reads into MiXCR, producing one record per CDR3 protein. The table lists more than 85,000 distinct CDR3 sequences, approximately 8.2% of them singletons. The sequencing used PBMCs, collected at surgery. The source of these receptors is a male donor with early-stage non-small cell lung cancer. Both conserved end residues are part of each CDR3. The D gene is left open where the match is weak. Clone size is given for some rows only: seen once, a few or many times, or a class if the clone is expanded.

v_call: TRBV28; clone_size: many; d_call: -; j_call: TRBJ1-4; cdr3_nt: TGTGCCAGCAGCCTCTCAGGGACAACTAATGAAAAACTGTTTTTT; cdr3_aa: CASSLSGTTNEKLFF
v_call: TRBV5-1; clone_size: many; d_call: -; j_call: TRBJ1-4; cdr3_nt: TGCGCCAGCAGCTTAAGGCATTCTAATGAAAAACTGTTTTTT; cdr3_aa: CASSLRHSNEKLFF
v_call: TRBV6-2/TRBV6-3; clone_size: many; d_call: TRBD1; j_call: TRBJ2-1; cdr3_nt: TGTGCCAGCAGTTGGACAGGGGTCAATGAGCAGTTCTTC; cdr3_aa: CASSWTGVNEQFF
v_call: TRBV7-9; clone_size: -; d_call: TRBD1; j_call: TRBJ2-2; cdr3_nt: TGTGCCAGCAGCCCCGGGACAGGGTTAACCGGGGAGCTGTTTTTT; cdr3_aa: CASSPGTGLTGELFF
v_call: TRBV24-1; clone_size: many; d_call: TRBD2; j_call: TRBJ2-3; cdr3_nt: TGTGCCACCAGTGGCGCGGGGGGCACAGATACGCAGTATTTT; cdr3_aa: CATSGAGGTDTQYF
v_call: TRBV5-6; clone_size: -; d_call: TRBD1; j_call: TRBJ1-5; cdr3_nt: TGTGCCAGCAGCTTGCGGGCAGGGGGCTTTCAGCAGCCCCAGCATTTT; cdr3_aa: CASSLRAGGFQQPQHF
v_call: TRBV3-1; clone_size: few; d_call: -; j_call: TRBJ2-5; cdr3_nt: TGTGCCAGCAGCCAAGCTCCGACGCTGGGGGCAGGAGAGACCCAGTACTTC; cdr3_aa: CASSQAPTLGAGETQYF
v_call: TRBV3-1; clone_size: -; d_call: -; j_call: TRBJ1-6; cdr3_nt: TGTGCCAGCAGCTATGGCGGGGATTCACCCCTCCACTTT; cdr3_aa: CASSYGGDSPLHF
v_call: TRBV29-1; clone_size: -; d_call: TRBD1; j_call: TRBJ1-1; cdr3_nt: TGCAGCGTTGGTGACAGGGTGACTGAAGCTTTCTTT; cdr3_aa: CSVGDRVTEAFF
v_call: TRBV2; clone_size: -; d_call: TRBD2; j_call: TRBJ2-4; cdr3_nt: TGTGCCAGCCTACGGACTAGCGGGGTGACACCACCGATTCAGTACTTC; cdr3_aa: CASLRTSGVTPPIQYF
v_call: TRBV6-5; clone_size: -; d_call: -; j_call: TRBJ2-3; cdr3_nt: TGTGCCAGCAGTTACCCGACTCCGACAGATACGCAGTATTTT; cdr3_aa: CASSYPTPTDTQYF
v_call: TRBV3-1; clone_size: few; d_call: -; j_call: TRBJ2-1; cdr3_nt: TGTGCCAGCAGCCAGTGGGGTCGGAGTTCGTTCAATGAGCAGTTCTTC; cdr3_aa: CASSQWGRSSFNEQFF
v_call: TRBV27; clone_size: medium-sized; d_call: -; j_call: TRBJ1-5; cdr3_nt: TGTGCCAGCAGCCTGATTGGAGGGGGTATAAGCAATCAGCCCCAGCATTTT; cdr3_aa: CASSLIGGGISNQPQHF
v_call: TRBV4-3; clone_size: few; d_call: -; j_call: TRBJ2-1; cdr3_nt: TGCGCCAGCAGCCGGGAAACGGCGGGGCTCAATGAGCAGTTCTTC; cdr3_aa: CASSRETAGLNEQFF
v_call: TRBV24-1; clone_size: -; d_call: TRBD1; j_call: TRBJ2-7; cdr3_nt: TGTGCCACCAGTGAACATGACAGGGCCTACGAGCAGTACTTC; cdr3_aa: CATSEHDRAYEQYF
v_call: TRBV4-3; clone_size: few; d_call: -; j_call: TRBJ2-2; cdr3_nt: TGCGCCAGCAGCCATGCAGCCTCCACCGGGGAGCTGTTTTTT; cdr3_aa: CASSHAASTGELFF
v_call: TRBV7-2; clone_size: -; d_call: -; j_call: TRBJ2-3; cdr3_nt: TGTGCCAGCGGCAGGGGAGCTCCAGATACGCAGTATTTT; cdr3_aa: CASGRGAPDTQYF
v_call: TRBV18; clone_size: -; d_call: -; j_call: TRBJ2-3; cdr3_nt: TGTGCCAGCTCACAAGGGCTCTCAGATACGCAGTATTTT; cdr3_aa: CASSQGLSDTQYF
v_call: TRBV29-1; clone_size: -; d_call: -; j_call: TRBJ2-7; cdr3_nt: TGCAGCGTTGTCCGGCCGGGGGCGCCGTACGAGCAGTACTTC; cdr3_aa: CSVVRPGAPYEQYF
v_call: TRBV30; clone_size: -; d_call: TRBD2; j_call: TRBJ2-1; cdr3_nt: TGTGCCTGGAGTCCGTACCCCGGGACTAGCGGGATGTACAATGAGCAGTTCTTC; cdr3_aa: CAWSPYPGTSGMYNEQFF
v_call: TRBV4-3; clone_size: many; d_call: -; j_call: TRBJ1-2; cdr3_nt: TGCGCCAGCAGCCAAGAGACACAGTTCTATGGCTACACCTTC; cdr3_aa: CASSQETQFYGYTF
v_call: TRBV3-1; clone_size: -; d_call: -; j_call: TRBJ1-4; cdr3_nt: TGTGCCAGCAGCCAAGATAAGGCCAGACTGTTTTTT; cdr3_aa: CASSQDKARLFF
v_call: TRBV19; clone_size: many; d_call: -; j_call: TRBJ2-1; cdr3_nt: TGTGCCAGTAGATGGGTAGGGGGCAATGAGCAGTTCTTC; cdr3_aa: CASRWVGGNEQFF
v_call: TRBV7-2; clone_size: few; d_call: -; j_call: TRBJ2-5; cdr3_nt: TGTGCCAGCAGCCTAACGGGGTCAGGACTCCAAGAGACCCAGTACTTC; cdr3_aa: CASSLTGSGLQETQYF
v_call: TRBV11-1; clone_size: many; d_call: -; j_call: TRBJ2-6; cdr3_nt: TGTGCCAGCGGTTACGACTCTGGGGCCAACGTCCTGACTTTC; cdr3_aa: CASGYDSGANVLTF
v_call: TRBV7-9; clone_size: -; d_call: -; j_call: TRBJ1-1; cdr3_nt: TGTGCCAGCAGGGGACTCATGAACACTGAAGCTTTCTTT; cdr3_aa: CASRGLMNTEAFF
v_call: TRBV6-5; clone_size: -; d_call: -; j_call: TRBJ2-6; cdr3_nt: TGTGCCAGCAGCTCCGCCGGGGCCAACGTCCTGACTTTC; cdr3_aa: CASSSAGANVLTF
v_call: TRBV29-1; clone_size: few; d_call: -; j_call: TRBJ2-1; cdr3_nt: TGCAGCGTTGAAGCACGCAATGAGCAGTTCTTC; cdr3_aa: CSVEARNEQFF
v_call: TRBV29-1; clone_size: few; d_call: TRBD1; j_call: TRBJ1-4; cdr3_nt: TGCAGCGTCGGGAGGCAGGGGGTCGAAAAACTGTTTTTT; cdr3_aa: CSVGRQGVEKLFF
v_call: TRBV19; clone_size: -; d_call: -; j_call: TRBJ2-5; cdr3_nt: TGTGCCAGTAGTGCGTCCTCAGGGGATTTGGTAGAGACCCAGTACTTC; cdr3_aa: CASSASSGDLVETQYF
v_call: TRBV12-3/TRBV12-4; clone_size: many; d_call: TRBD1; j_call: TRBJ1-5; cdr3_nt: TGTGCCAGCAGAAAAGGACAGGGATACCAGCCCCAGCATTTT; cdr3_aa: CASRKGQGYQPQHF
v_call: TRBV27; clone_size: few; d_call: -; j_call: TRBJ2-7; cdr3_nt: TGTGCCAGCAGTTTCACCGCAGGTCGCGATGGCTACGAGCAGTACTTC; cdr3_aa: CASSFTAGRDGYEQYF
v_call: TRBV10-3; clone_size: many; d_call: TRBD1; j_call: TRBJ1-1; cdr3_nt: TGTGCCATCACCCGAATTCAGGGGGACACTGAAGCTTTCTTT; cdr3_aa: CAITRIQGDTEAFF
v_call: TRBV3-1; clone_size: many; d_call: -; j_call: TRBJ2-3; cdr3_nt: TGTGCCAGCAGCCGCGGACTTTCGGTCACAGATACGCAGTATTTT; cdr3_aa: CASSRGLSVTDTQYF
v_call: TRBV27; clone_size: many; d_call: -; j_call: TRBJ1-2; cdr3_nt: TGTGCCAGCAGTTTACACAGTACCTATGGCTACACCTTC; cdr3_aa: CASSLHSTYGYTF
v_call: TRBV5-1; clone_size: many; d_call: -; j_call: TRBJ2-5; cdr3_nt: TGCGCCAGCAGCTTGGAACCGGGGATGGGGACCCAGTACTTC; cdr3_aa: CASSLEPGMGTQYF
v_call: TRBV29-1; clone_size: many; d_call: -; j_call: TRBJ2-1; cdr3_nt: TGCAGCGTTAAAGGCGGGGTTACCTACAATGAGCAGTTCTTC; cdr3_aa: CSVKGGVTYNEQFF
v_call: TRBV28; clone_size: -; d_call: -; j_call: TRBJ2-7; cdr3_nt: TGTGCCAGCAGTCTTGGCCCATCCTACGAGCAGTACTTC; cdr3_aa: CASSLGPSYEQYF
v_call: TRBV7-2; clone_size: few; d_call: -; j_call: TRBJ2-5; cdr3_nt: TGTGCCAGCAGCTTAGTCGGGCCCCAGTACTTC; cdr3_aa: CASSLVGPQYF
v_call: TRBV3-1; clone_size: many; d_call: -; j_call: TRBJ1-2; cdr3_nt: TGTGCCAGCAGCCAAGGGAGGGGCGAGAGCTATGGCTACACCTTC; cdr3_aa: CASSQGRGESYGYTF
v_call: TRBV12-2; clone_size: -; d_call: -; j_call: TRBJ1-1; cdr3_nt: TGTGCAAGTCGCTTAGCGGTACGGGGGAACACTGAAGCTTTCTTT; cdr3_aa: CASRLAVRGNTEAFF